The text below deals with one T cell receptor (beta chain). Its antigen is unidentified. Without the conserved terminal phenylalanine or tryptophan, this CDR3 likely stems from a read error. This PCR relied on a set of 60 Vbeta primers and 13 Jbeta primers. This table comes from immunoSEQ multiplex PCR, and its TCRdb copy is limited to in-frame clones, with some not included. The data hold under 300,000 clones, with around 86% observed a single time. The CDR3 contains 17 residues. CDR1 is LGHNA, CDR2 YSLEER, per germline. Trimming cost V 0 bases and J 3 bases; bases outside gene matches: 7. This sample is part of a study of cytomegalovirus exposure and HLA in healthy donors. General study results and limits: Later work associated 16,951 TCR beta sequences with HLA alleles at 0.05 false discovery rate.

The source material was PBMCs. This chain links TRBV4-3 with TRBJ2-7, with TRBD1 matching 11 bases. This TCR was recovered from a man in his forties or fifties in good health and CMV-seropositive. The CDR3 loop is CASSQEDRTGGFYEQYL. In DNA form, the CDR3 reads TGCGCCAGCAGCCAAGAGGATAGGACAGGGGGCTTCTACGAGCAGTACCTC.